A selection of T cell receptor beta chains follows, all from one sample in a study of long-term antiretroviral therapy in people with HIV. Profiled with immunoSEQ multiplex PCR; TCRdb holds only in-frame clones, not every one. The sample lists some 22,000 clones; around four fifths were seen once. The sequences come from unsorted PBMCs, collected 1.6 years after starting antiretroviral therapy. These TCRs come from a man aged 40-55 years with HIV. The conserved cysteine and the conserved F or W are not part of the CDR3 here. The size entry is marked missing in some rows and otherwise reads once, few, many or a size class.

clone_size | j_call | v_call | cdr3_aa
- | TRBJ2-5 | TRBV7-8 | ASSLALGMLETQY
once | TRBJ2-7 | TRBV10-3 | AISESVGSEQY
- | TRBJ1-5 | TRBV28 | ASSLISGTGNQPQH
- | TRBJ1-2 | TRBV19 | ASSPRDGGYT
once | TRBJ1-2 | TRBV5-4 | ASRFYPNYGYT
- | TRBJ1-3 | TRBV7-9 | ASSLGSGNTIY
- | TRBJ2-2 | TRBV6-5 | ASSYPGSTGELF
few | TRBJ1-1 | TRBV29-1 | SVVGGNTEAF
- | TRBJ2-3 | TRBV19 | ASSIGGDTDTQY
- | TRBJ2-1 | TRBV20-1 | SARDGYEQF
- | TRBJ1-2 | TRBV9 | ASRGQGYYGYT
- | TRBJ2-7 | TRBV6-1 | ASSIRQGLEQY
- | TRBJ1-4 | TRBV18 | ASSPDLGKLF
- | TRBJ2-6 | TRBV6-1 | ASSLTAAGANVLT
- | TRBJ1-1 | TRBV7-9 | ASSLWNTEAF
- | TRBJ2-7 | TRBV6-5 | ASSYSARPTDDEQY
once | TRBJ2-7 | TRBV11-3 | ASSLDAGDEQY
- | TRBJ2-2 | TRBV2 | ASSVAITGELF
- | TRBJ2-7 | TRBV6-5 | ASSYYRRGEQY
- | TRBJ2-3 | TRBV6-5 | ASSYLAGYTDTQY
- | TRBJ2-2 | TRBV10-2 | AIMGLAGGLGTGELF
- | TRBJ2-2 | TRBV7-6 | ASSLPGLHPENTGELF
- | TRBJ2-1 | TRBV14 | ASSQMGQGSLYEQF
- | TRBJ2-5 | TRBV5-1 | ASRGTGNNQETQY
- | TRBJ2-5 | TRBV11-2 | ASSLSYQETQY
- | TRBJ1-5 | TRBV7-6 | ASSLGDRGNQPQH
- | TRBJ1-5 | TRBV27 | ASSLGGRQPQH
- | TRBJ2-7 | TRBV5-1 | ASSLTAGGGYEQY
- | TRBJ2-3 | TRBV7-9 | ASSLWTEPTDTQY